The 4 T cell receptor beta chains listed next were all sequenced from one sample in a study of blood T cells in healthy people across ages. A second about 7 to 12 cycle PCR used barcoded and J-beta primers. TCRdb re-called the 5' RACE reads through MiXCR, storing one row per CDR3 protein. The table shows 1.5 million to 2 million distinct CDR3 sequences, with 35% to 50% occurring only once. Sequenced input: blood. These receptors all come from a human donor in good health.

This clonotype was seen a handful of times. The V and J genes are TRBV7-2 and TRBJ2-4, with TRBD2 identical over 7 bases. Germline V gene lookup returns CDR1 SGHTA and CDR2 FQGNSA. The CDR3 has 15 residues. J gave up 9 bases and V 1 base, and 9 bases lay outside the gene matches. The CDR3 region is CASSLEWTRRSIQYF. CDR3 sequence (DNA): TGTGCCAGCAGCTTAGAATGGACTAGGCGATCCATTCAGTACTTC.

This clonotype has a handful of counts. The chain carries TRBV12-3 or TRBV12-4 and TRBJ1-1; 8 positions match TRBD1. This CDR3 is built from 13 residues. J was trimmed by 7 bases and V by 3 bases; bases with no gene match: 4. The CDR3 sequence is CASSLPGQGEAFF. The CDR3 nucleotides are TGTGCCAGCAGTTTGCCAGGACAGGGTGAAGCTTTCTTT.

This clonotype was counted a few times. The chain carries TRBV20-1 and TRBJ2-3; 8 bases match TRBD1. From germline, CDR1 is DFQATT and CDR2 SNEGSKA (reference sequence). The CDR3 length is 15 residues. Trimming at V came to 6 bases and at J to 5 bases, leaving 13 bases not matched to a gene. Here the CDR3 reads CSADPAGGSGDTQYF. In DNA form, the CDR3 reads TGCAGTGCAGATCCTGCAGGGGGCTCGGGAGATACGCAGTATTTT.

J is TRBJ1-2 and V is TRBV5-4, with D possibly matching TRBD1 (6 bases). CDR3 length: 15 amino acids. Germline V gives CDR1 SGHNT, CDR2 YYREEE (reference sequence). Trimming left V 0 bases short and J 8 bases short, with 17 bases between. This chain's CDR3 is CASSLEGHKGDGYTF. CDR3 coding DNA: TGTGCCAGCAGCTTGGAGGGACACAAGGGGGACGGCTACACCTTC.